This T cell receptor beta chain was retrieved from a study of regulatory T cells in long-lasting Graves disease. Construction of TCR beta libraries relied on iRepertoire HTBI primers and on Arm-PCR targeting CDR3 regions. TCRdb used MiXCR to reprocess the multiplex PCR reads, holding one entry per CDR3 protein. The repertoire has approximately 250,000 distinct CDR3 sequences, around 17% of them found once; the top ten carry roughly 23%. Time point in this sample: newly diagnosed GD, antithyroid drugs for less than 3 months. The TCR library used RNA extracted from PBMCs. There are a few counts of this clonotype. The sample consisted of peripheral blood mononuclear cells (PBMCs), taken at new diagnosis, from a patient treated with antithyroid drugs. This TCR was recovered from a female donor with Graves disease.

CDR3 region: CSVVPGQGKAGELFF. The CDR3 region has the DNA TGCAGCGTCGTACCGGGACAGGGAAAGGCCGGGGAGCTGTTTTTT. J is TRBJ2-2 and V is TRBV29-1; 9 bases line up with TRBD1. V dropped 6 bases and J dropped 6; count of bases not matched to a gene: 11. CDR1 is SQVTM, CDR2 ANQGSEA, per germline. This CDR3 spans 15 amino acids.